The sequence of this T cell receptor beta chain was determined in a study of early T cells in non-severe SARS-CoV-2 infection (dated by TCRdb to the early 2020s). For the wider study: Because TCR sequencing relied on bulk RNA taken from unsorted whole blood, pairing of alpha and beta chains was not possible.

This was a case-control study nested in a cohort of healthcare workers in London, UK, who had nasopharyngeal swab PCR tests and blood samples taken every week. Between 23 and 31 March 2020, the week of the UK lockdown, healthcare workers were enrolled and then followed up weekly for as long as 16 weeks. The library was prepared using 5' RACE. Sequencing was carried out with a NextSeq 500. To correct for sequencing error and PCR bias, the TCR library protocol tagged individual cDNA molecules with unique molecular identifiers. Both TCR alpha and beta chains were sequenced, and tight co-correlation was observed between alpha and beta sequence abundances in each sample. As for the authors' bioinformatics: Decombinator V4 was used to annotate the V gene, J gene and CDR3 of the TCR sequences. TCRs were defined as expanded if a significant change between any two time points was detected under a Poisson model with p below 0.0001. Abundances of TCRs were expressed as counts per million after normalisation to the total number of TCRs sequenced in each sample. VDJdb, accessed 1 November 2021, was searched for CMV, EBV and SARS-CoV-2 annotated TCRs, excluding TCRs annotated for multiple antigens. The public sequencing data were trimmed at Q25 with fastp and processed into clonotypes with MiXCR by TCRdb, which kept only in-frame beta chains. Rows are combined by CDR3 protein, so each entry shows the most common genes and DNA. These V and J calls rely on TCRdb rather than the paper's analysis. This sample holds about 66,000 distinct CDR3 sequences; roughly 10% were observed only once. Of the sample, approximately 3% falls within the top ten clones.

Comment on this clonotype: The specificity of this receptor is unknown. Base qualities were left out, and no much larger clone turns up one base away.

Results the study describes overall, beyond this receptor: VDJdb matching was skewed toward anti-spike CD8 responses and likely underestimated virus-specific expansions by missing private and CD4 specificities.

The sample was whole blood. The source is an adult who was a healthcare worker with PCR-confirmed SARS-CoV-2 infection or an uninfected control (not recorded which).

In nucleotide form, the sequence is TGTGCCATCAGTGAGATGGACAGGCCTTTAGCTAACTATGGCTACACCTTC. Its protein reads: CAISEMDRPLANYGYTF. Rearrangement joined TRBV10-3 to TRBJ1-2, with 7 bases matching TRBD1. V is pruned by 2 bases and J by 0 bases, leaving 9 bases of the junction without a gene match. Inclusive of the bounding cysteine and phenylalanine, the CDR3 is 17 residues long. Only CDR3 DNA is held: 51 bases, read in frame from base 1. CDR1 and CDR2 are drawn from the germline V gene: ENHRY, SYGVKD.